Listed below are T cell receptor beta chains from one sample, sequenced in a study of regulatory dendritic cells for organ transplantation. These receptors are not linked to any known antigen. Measured with immunoSEQ multiplex PCR; TCRdb has only the in-frame clones, and not every one. The sample yields fewer than 15,000 clones, about four fifths seen once. The sequenced sample was naive CD8+ T cells from blood cultured with regulatory dendritic cells. Receptor source: a human donor in good health. The CDR3 runs from the conserved cysteine through the conserved F or W. D genes are given only for firm matches. The size entry is marked missing in some rows and otherwise reads once, few, many or a size class.

v_gene	abundance	d_gene	j_gene	CDR3aa
TRBV7-9	-	-	TRBJ1-2	CASSLSGWEGNYGYTF
TRBV4-1	-	TRBD2	TRBJ2-3	CASSQSQRGHYTQYF
TRBV28	few	-	TRBJ2-7	CATLKVTAYEQYF
TRBV5-5	once	TRBD2	TRBJ2-1	CASSLMAGGLDNEQFF
TRBV11-2	once	-	TRBJ2-7	CASSPFQAHEQYF
TRBV9	-	TRBD1	TRBJ1-1	CASSPRGPGQGSGTEAFF
TRBV2	-	-	TRBJ1-5	CASSEDLEDIKIEPQHF
TRBV4-1	-	TRBD1	TRBJ1-5	CASSQQGQGGNQPQHF
TRBV5-6	once	TRBD1	TRBJ1-5	CASSLGQGEQPQHF
TRBV9	-	-	TRBJ1-1	CASSVDTGFPNTEAFF
TRBV9	few	TRBD1	TRBJ2-7	CASSPLQGAPTEQYF
TRBV7-9	-	-	TRBJ2-7	CASSLGMASYEQYF
TRBV27	-	-	TRBJ1-2	CASREGGTYGYTF
TRBV13	-	TRBD2	TRBJ2-1	CASMLTWGGYNEQFF
TRBV13	-	-	TRBJ1-1	CASSFRQGGGSPYTEAFF
TRBV11-1	-	-	TRBJ1-5	CASSLVRKRNPQHF
TRBV9	-	-	TRBJ1-2	CASSVGGSSSDRLYGYTF
TRBV7-9	-	TRBD1	TRBJ1-2	CASSPRQGDNYGYTF
TRBV9	-	TRBD1	TRBJ2-7	CASSAQGYEQYF
TRBV16	-	TRBD1	TRBJ1-4	CASSQWGQGNEKLFF
TRBV9	-	-	TRBJ2-5	CASSGGVGETQYF
TRBV5-6	-	TRBD1	TRBJ2-1	CASSLSDRGLSYNEQFF
TRBV9	-	TRBD2	TRBJ2-3	CASSEDGGGTDTQYF
TRBV5-6	-	-	TRBJ2-1	CASSRGAPDYNEQFF
TRBV7-9	-	TRBD1	TRBJ1-4	CASSLDRGMNEKLFF
TRBV10-1	few	-	TRBJ1-2	CASSEDSHGYTF
TRBV18	-	-	TRBJ1-3	CASSPTASSGNTIYF
TRBV6-5	-	TRBD2	TRBJ2-5	CASNPATGGQETQYF
TRBV27	-	-	TRBJ2-1	CASSLRQVQFF
TRBV6-5	-	-	TRBJ2-5	CASSYSTTGDSDQYF
TRBV11-2	few	-	TRBJ2-7	CASSFAGPNYEQYF
TRBV2	-	-	TRBJ1-5	CASGTPGSVGNQPQHF
TRBV7-9	-	TRBD1	TRBJ1-1	CASTTGGGTFF
TRBV29-1	-	TRBD1	TRBJ2-7	CSVVPTGGHEQYF
TRBV11-2	-	-	TRBJ2-2	CASSLSQRGGGELFF
TRBV19	-	-	TRBJ1-2	CASTLGARGYGYTF
TRBV6-5	-	-	TRBJ1-3	CASSYSRSSGNTIYF
TRBV6-5	-	-	TRBJ2-3	CASSYGGKAGTDTQYF
TRBV11-3	-	TRBD1	TRBJ1-2	CASSTRDRGLYGYTF
TRBV5-1	few	-	TRBJ2-7	CASTAYGVHSYEQYF
TRBV7-9	-	TRBD1	TRBJ2-7	CASSGQGAVGYEQYF
TRBV7-9	-	-	TRBJ2-3	CASSLNLRKSTDTQYF
TRBV4-1	few	-	TRBJ2-3	CASSQDRGGGTDTQYF
TRBV5-6	-	-	TRBJ1-1	CASSPEVVSTEAFF
TRBV5-6	once	-	TRBJ2-2	CASSFWRINTGELFF
TRBV5-6	-	TRBD1	TRBJ1-1	CASSERQGWTEAFF
TRBV10-2	-	-	TRBJ1-2	CASSPHSYGYTF
TRBV7-2	-	TRBD1	TRBJ2-2	CASSPIAGGEGSGELFF
TRBV4-3	few	TRBD1	TRBJ1-2	CASSTGGTDYGYTF
TRBV6-5	-	-	TRBJ1-1	CASRTGRNTEAFF
TRBV6-5	-	TRBD1	TRBJ2-2	CASSYSIQGTGELFF
TRBV29-1	-	TRBD1	TRBJ2-5	CSVDGTGLYQETQYF
TRBV4-3	-	TRBD1	TRBJ1-5	CASSQAWTGANQPQHF
TRBV11-3	-	TRBD2	TRBJ2-3	CASSPWLAGGLDTQYF
TRBV15	few	TRBD1	TRBJ2-7	CATSSIFGTDSLGEQYF
TRBV6-6	-	TRBD1	TRBJ2-5	CASSYSGTGDDPYF
TRBV7-6	-	-	TRBJ2-1	CASSSGPGTPNEQFF
TRBV28	-	-	TRBJ2-4	CASSPNRVVAKNIQYF
TRBV4-3	-	TRBD2	TRBJ2-7	CASSQDSSGGFYEQYF
TRBV5-1	-	-	TRBJ1-1	CASRGVTGWGAFF